These 26 T cell receptor beta chains were sequenced from one sample in a study of shared clonotypes between healthy human individuals. The table came from immunoSEQ multiplex PCR; TCRdb's copy has only in-frame clones and leaves some out. The top ten hold approximately 0.13% of the sample, which has 2 million to 2.5 million clones, 95% seen once. What was sequenced was naive CD4+ T cells sorted from blood. Indicated subset: CD45RA+ positively selected. All receptors derive from a man between 18 and 35 years old in good health.

J is TRBJ2-5 and V is TRBV7-2; the match to TRBD2 covers 9 bases. V was clipped by 7 bases and J by 4 bases; unmatched bases: 4. This CDR3 contains 13 residues. CDR1 SGHTA and CDR2 FQGNSA come from the germline V gene. This chain's CDR3 is CASKGGGGETQYF. The CDR3 DNA reads TGTGCCAGCAAAGGCGGGGGGGGAGAGACCCAGTACTTC.

The V and J genes are TRBV19 and TRBJ1-2, with D uncertain. The CDR3 sequence is 14 residues long. CDR1 and CDR2 from the germline V gene are LNHDA and SQIVND (reference sequence). V shed 3 bases and J shed 7 bases, with 15 bases lying between them. CDR3 DNA: TGTGCCAGTAGTATCTTGCGGGATCCCCTTGGCTACACCTTC. Translation: CASSILRDPLGYTF.

The gene calls are TRBV6-5 and TRBJ2-7; 8 bases fit TRBD2. From germline, CDR1 is MNHEY and CDR2 SVGAGI. With V trimmed by 6 bases and J by 0 bases, 4 bases remained unmatched. The CDR3 is made up of 14 amino acids. The CDR3 protein is CASRASGYSYEQYF. CDR3 nucleotides: TGTGCCAGCAGAGCTAGCGGGTACTCCTACGAGCAGTACTTC.

The V and J genes are TRBV27 and TRBJ1-2, with 8 nucleotides matching TRBD1. V gave up 5 bases and J gave up 8 bases; unmatched junction bases: 10. This CDR3 has 14 amino acids. In germline, CDR1 is MNHEY, CDR2 SMNVEV (reference sequence). The CDR3 is CASSVFGQGWGYTF. CDR3 nucleotides: TGTGCCAGCAGTGTATTTGGACAGGGCTGGGGCTACACCTTC.

About this clone itself: This sample includes further DNA sequences coding for the same CDR3. The chain has TRBV28 and TRBJ2-2; no definite D call. Per the germline V gene, CDR1 is MDHEN and CDR2 is SYDVKM. Trimming shortened V by 7 bases and J by 2 bases, and 5 bases separated the two germline ends. CDR3 length: 12 residues. Here the CDR3 DNA reads TGTGCCAGCACTTCAAACACCGGGGAGCTGTTTTTT. Translating gives CASTSNTGELFF. Together with reference TRBV28 and TRBJ2-2, the CDR3 gives the full variable domain: DVKVTQSSRYLVKRTGEKVFLECVQDMDHENMFWYRQDPGLGLRLIYFSYDVKMKEKGDIPEGYSVSREKKERFSLILESASTNQTSMYLCASTSNTGELFFGEGSRLTVL.

This chain uses TRBV10-3 with TRBJ2-2; possibly TRBD1 for D (5 bases). The CDR3 runs to 13 residues. The germline V gene has CDR1 ENHRY and CDR2 SYGVKD. The V end was cut by 7 bases, the J end by 3 bases, with 9 bases between. The CDR3 nucleotides are TGTGCCATCATGCAGGGCGACACCGGGGAGCTGTTTTTT. Residues: CAIMQGDTGELFF.

The V call is TRBV10-1, the J call TRBJ2-7; TRBD1 aligns across 7 bases. The J segment lost 7 bases and the V segment lost 5 bases, leaving 11 bases of the junction unmatched. CDR1 and CDR2 from the germline V gene are WNHNN and SYGVQD (reference sequence). This CDR3 is 14 amino acids long. The CDR3 DNA follows: TGCGCCAGCAGTCCCGGGACAGTTCCTTTTGAGCAGTACTTC. This gives the protein CASSPGTVPFEQYF.

CDR3 sequence reads: CASTPGGSSNQPQHF. The CDR3 region has the DNA TGTGCCAGTACCCCGGGAGGATCATCCAATCAGCCCCAGCATTTT. The genes are TRBV19 and TRBJ1-5; no definite D call. This CDR3 is built from 15 residues. Germline loops: CDR1 LNHDA, CDR2 SQIVND (reference sequence). V was clipped by 7 bases and J by 3 bases, with 16 bases between them. The whole variable domain, remainder taken from reference TRBV19 and TRBJ1-5, is DGGITQSPKYLFRKEGQNVTLSCEQNLNHDAMYWYRQDPGQGLRLIYYSQIVNDFQKGDIAEGYSVSREKKESFPLTVTSAQKNPTAFYLCASTPGGSSNQPQHFGDGTRLSIL.

V gene TRBV29-1 combines with J gene TRBJ2-5, with D tentatively TRBD1 (6 bases). Germline CDR1 reads SQVTM; CDR2 reads ANQGSEA. V gave up 6 bases and J gave up 2 bases, with 16 bases separating them. The CDR3 sequence is 14 residues long. The chain's CDR3 is CSVGYGTTQETQYF. Written as DNA, the CDR3 is TGCAGCGTGGGGTATGGGACAACGCAAGAGACCCAGTACTTC. Drawing the rest from reference TRBV29-1 and TRBJ2-5, the complete variable domain is SAVISQKPSRDICQRGTSLTIQCQVDSQVTMMFWYRQQPGQSLTLIATANQGSEATYESGFVIDKFPISRPNLTFSTLTVSNMSPEDSSIYLCSVGYGTTQETQYFGPGTRLLVL.

The chain has TRBV10-3 and TRBJ2-7; D call uncertain. CDR3 length equals 14 residues. Trimming took off 0 bases at V and 2 bases at J, with 8 bases between the two ends. Per germline, CDR1 ENHRY and CDR2 SYGVKD. In DNA form, the CDR3 reads TGTGCCATCAGTGAGTCTGTGAAAACCTACGAGCAGTACTTC. Its translation is CAISESVKTYEQYF.

The chain has TRBV6-1 and TRBJ1-2; maybe TRBD1 (6 bases). V lost 4 bases, J lost 3 bases, and 18 bases lay in between. This CDR3 is built from 16 residues. Germline CDR1 MNHNS, CDR2 SASEGT. The CDR3 DNA is TGTGCCAGCAGTGGAACTTGGGGGGCGATGGACTATGGCTACACCTTC. It specifies CASSGTWGAMDYGYTF.

This sequence joins TRBV28 and TRBJ1-2; a weak D match, TRBD1 (5 bases). Germline values: CDR1 MDHEN, CDR2 SYDVKM. Trimming pared 3 bases from V and 6 bases from J, leaving 26 bases between. The CDR3 is 18 residues long. The CDR3, as DNA: TGTGCCAGCAGTTTGGAGGGGAGGGGACCCATAGAATTTGATGGCTACACCTTC. It codes for CASSLEGRGPIEFDGYTF.

This clone is a singleton in its sample. This CDR3 reads CASSLIRVGTEAFF. CDR3 DNA sequence: TGTGCCAGCAGCTTGATCCGGGTTGGCACTGAAGCTTTCTTT. The chain links TRBV7-2 to TRBJ1-1; D gene uncertain. V was cut by 3 bases and J by 4 bases, with 12 bases left in between. Germline lookup yields CDR1 SGHTA and CDR2 FQGNSA. The CDR3 is 14 residues long.

With respect to this clone: The sample holds other DNA sequences that translate to the same CDR3. The V gene is TRBV5-6, the J gene TRBJ1-6; no definite D call. Trimming removed 0 bases at V and 4 bases at J, with 5 bases between. CDR1 is SGHDT and CDR2 is YYEEEE in the germline V gene. CDR3 size: 14 residues. The CDR3 DNA follows: TGTGCCAGCAGCTTGGGACGGTATAATTCACCCCTCCACTTT. Protein: CASSLGRYNSPLHF. The complete variable domain, with remaining parts taken from reference TRBV5-6 and TRBJ1-6, reads DAGVTQSPTHLIKTRGQQVTLRCSPKSGHDTVSWYQQALGQGPQFIFQYYEEEERQRGNFPDRFSGHQFPNYSSELNVNALLLGDSALYLCASSLGRYNSPLHFGNGTRLTVT.

The genes are TRBV2 and TRBJ2-5; weak D call: TRBD2 (5 bases). Germline CDR1 and CDR2: SNHLY and FYNNEI. V dropped 6 bases and J dropped 5 bases, with 10 bases sitting between them. The CDR3 extends over 12 amino acids. This CDR3 reads CASRGGGETQYF. The CDR3 nucleotides are TGTGCCAGCAGGGGCGGCGGGGAGACCCAGTACTTC.

This clone was observed once. The rearrangement uses TRBV4-2 and TRBJ2-7; D is unresolved. V lost 0 bases, J lost 10 bases, and 13 bases lay in between. In germline, CDR1 is LGHNA, CDR2 YNFKEQ. This CDR3 is built from 13 residues. The CDR3 sequence is CASSQEGVSSQYF. CDR3 nucleotides: TGTGCCAGCAGCCAAGAGGGTGTTAGCAGTCAGTACTTC.

To note about this clone: The same CDR3 can be traced to other DNA sequences in this sample. J is TRBJ1-5 and V is TRBV2; no definite D call. V lost 7 bases and J lost 0, with 7 bases in between. CDR1 is SNHLY and CDR2 is FYNNEI in the germline V gene. The CDR3 is 13 amino acids. CDR3: CASNRDSNQPQHF. CDR3 nucleotides: TGTGCCAGCAACAGAGATAGCAATCAGCCCCAGCATTTT. Drawing the rest from reference TRBV2 and TRBJ1-5, the complete variable domain is EPEVTQTPSHQVTQMGQEVILRCVPISNHLYFYWYRQILGQKVEFLVSFYNNEISEKSEIFDDQFSVERPDGSNFTLKIRSTKLEDSAMYFCASNRDSNQPQHFGDGTRLSIL.

The chain is built from TRBV6-5 and TRBJ1-1; D uncertain. Trimming cost V 5 bases and J 7 bases, with 14 bases left between them. CDR3 length equals 13 residues. CDR1 and CDR2 from the germline V gene are MNHEY and SVGAGI. The CDR3 sequence: CASSPFPGGEAFF. In DNA, the CDR3 is TGTGCCAGCAGTCCTTTCCCCGGAGGTGAAGCTTTCTTT.

This rearrangement joins TRBV7-2 to TRBJ2-4; no clear D gene. Germline lookup yields CDR1 SGHTA and CDR2 FQGNSA. The V end was cut by 5 bases, the J end by 0 bases, with 11 bases between. CDR3 length equals 15 residues. In nucleotides, the CDR3 is TGTGCCAGCAGCCCAGTGGCTCTAGCCAAAAACATTCAGTACTTC. Its protein product is CASSPVALAKNIQYF.

A note on this clone: The same CDR3 arises from other DNA sequences in this sample as well. The chain employs TRBV5-5 and TRBJ1-1, with unresolved D. Germline CDR1 and CDR2: SGHKS and YYEKEE (reference sequence). Trimming removed 2 bases at V and 1 base at J, with 6 bases between. This CDR3 spans 13 amino acids. The CDR3 protein is CASSFTGNTEAFF. CDR3 DNA: TGTGCCAGCAGCTTCACCGGGAACACTGAAGCTTTCTTT.

V usage is TRBV6-5 and J usage is TRBJ1-2; D unclear. In germline, CDR1 is MNHEY, CDR2 SVGAGI. The CDR3 contains 13 residues. V gave up 6 bases and J gave up 3 bases, with 11 bases separating them. The CDR3 coding sequence is TGTGCCAGCAGCGACCGGGGTTACTATGGCTACACCTTC. It specifies CASSDRGYYGYTF.

The J gene is TRBJ2-3, the V gene TRBV5-1, with 9 positions matching TRBD2. Losses at the gene ends were 1 base for V and 2 bases for J; bases not matched to a gene: 2. CDR3 length equals 15 residues. CDR1 is SGHRS and CDR2 is YFSETQ in the germline V gene. CDR3 residues: CASSLWTSDTDTQYF. The CDR3 region has the DNA TGCGCCAGCAGCTTGTGGACTAGCGACACAGATACGCAGTATTTT.

This clone was found a few times. Other DNA sequences in the sample encode the same CDR3. The chain links TRBV9 to TRBJ1-6, with D perhaps TRBD1 (5 bases). The CDR3 totals 13 residues. CDR1 is SGDLS and CDR2 is YYNGEE in the germline V gene. V lost 0 bases to trimming and J lost 7 bases, with 5 bases between them. The CDR3 DNA reads as TGTGCCAGCAGCGTAGACAGGAATTCACCCCTCCACTTT. Its protein product is CASSVDRNSPLHF.

For the CDR3, the DNA is TGTGCCAGCAGCAAAGCTTCCCTTTGGCAGGAGGCGGCGGAGTCCTATAATTCACCCCTCCACTTT. Its translation: CASSKASLWQEAAESYNSPLHF. The chain carries TRBV21-1 and TRBJ1-6. TRBV21-1 is a known pseudogene. This CDR3 comprises 22 residues.

The chain has TRBV5-6 and TRBJ2-7; D is ambiguous. V gave up 4 bases and J gave up 4 bases, with 15 bases separating them. This CDR3 is built from 14 residues. Germline V gives CDR1 SGHDT, CDR2 YYEEEE. CDR3 protein: CASSQDPWAYEQYF. The CDR3 DNA follows: TGTGCCAGCAGCCAAGACCCCTGGGCATACGAGCAGTACTTC.

The chain joins TRBV10-3 to TRBJ1-1, with D maybe TRBD1 (6 bases). This CDR3 has 13 amino acids. CDR1 and CDR2 from the germline V gene are ENHRY and SYGVKD. Trimming stripped 5 bases from V and 5 bases from J, with 12 bases between. CDR3 bases: TGTGCCATCAGTAGGGACACGACGACTGAAGCTTTCTTT. Its protein product is CAISRDTTTEAFF.